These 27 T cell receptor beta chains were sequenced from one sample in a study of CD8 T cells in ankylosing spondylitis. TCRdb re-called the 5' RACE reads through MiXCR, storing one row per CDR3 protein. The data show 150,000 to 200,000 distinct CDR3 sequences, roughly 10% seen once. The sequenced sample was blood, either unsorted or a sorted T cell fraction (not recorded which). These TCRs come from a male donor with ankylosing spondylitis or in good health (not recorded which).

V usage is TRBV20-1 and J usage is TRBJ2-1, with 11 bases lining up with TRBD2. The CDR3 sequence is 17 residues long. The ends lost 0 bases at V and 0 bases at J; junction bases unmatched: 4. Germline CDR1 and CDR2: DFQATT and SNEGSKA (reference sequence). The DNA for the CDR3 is TGCAGTGCTAGAGATTCTAGCGGGAGGTTCTCCTACAATGAGCAGTTCTTC. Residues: CSARDSSGRFSYNEQFF.

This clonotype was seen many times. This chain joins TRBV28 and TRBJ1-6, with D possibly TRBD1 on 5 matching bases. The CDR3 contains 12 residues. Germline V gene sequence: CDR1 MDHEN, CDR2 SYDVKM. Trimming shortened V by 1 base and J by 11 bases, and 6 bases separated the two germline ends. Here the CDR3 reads CASSLSGTPLHF. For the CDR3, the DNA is TGTGCCAGCAGTTTATCAGGGACACCCCTCCACTTT.

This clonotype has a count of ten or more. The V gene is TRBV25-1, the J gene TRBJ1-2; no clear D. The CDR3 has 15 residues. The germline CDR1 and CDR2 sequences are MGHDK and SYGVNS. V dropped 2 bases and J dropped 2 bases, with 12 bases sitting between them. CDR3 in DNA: TGTGCCAGCAGTGAAACGGGGTTCGCGAACTATGGCTACACCTTC. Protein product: CASSETGFANYGYTF.

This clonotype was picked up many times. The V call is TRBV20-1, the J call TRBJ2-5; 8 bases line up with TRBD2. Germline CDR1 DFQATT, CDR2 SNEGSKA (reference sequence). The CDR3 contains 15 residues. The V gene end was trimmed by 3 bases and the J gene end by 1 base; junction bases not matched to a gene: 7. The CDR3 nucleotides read TGCAGTGCTAGGTTCCCTAGCGGGTTCCAAGAGACCCAGTACTTC. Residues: CSARFPSGFQETQYF.

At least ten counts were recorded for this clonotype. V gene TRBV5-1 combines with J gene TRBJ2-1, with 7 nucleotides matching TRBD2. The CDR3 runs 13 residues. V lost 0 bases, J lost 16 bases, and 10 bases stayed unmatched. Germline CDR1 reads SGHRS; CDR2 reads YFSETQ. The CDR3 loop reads CASSLVVGDYPFF. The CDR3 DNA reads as TGCGCCAGCAGCTTGGTAGTGGGGGACTACCCCTTCTTC.

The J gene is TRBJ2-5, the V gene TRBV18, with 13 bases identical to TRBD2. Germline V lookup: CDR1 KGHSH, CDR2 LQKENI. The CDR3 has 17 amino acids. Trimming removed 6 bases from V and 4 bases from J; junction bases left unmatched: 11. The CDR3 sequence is CASSKVLAGGGGETQYF. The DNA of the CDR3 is TGTGCCAGCTCCAAAGTACTAGCGGGAGGGGGCGGAGAGACCCAGTACTTC. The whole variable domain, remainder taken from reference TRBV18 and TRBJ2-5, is NAGVMQNPRHLVRRRGQEARLRCSPMKGHSHVYWYRQLPEEGLKFMVYLQKENIIDESGMPKERFSAEFPKEGPSILRIQQVVRGDSAAYFCASSKVLAGGGGETQYFGPGTRLLVL.

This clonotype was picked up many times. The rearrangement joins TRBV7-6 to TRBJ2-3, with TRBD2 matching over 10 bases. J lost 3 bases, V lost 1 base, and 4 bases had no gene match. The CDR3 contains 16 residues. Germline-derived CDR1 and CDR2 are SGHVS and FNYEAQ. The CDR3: CASSLGSGGATDTQYF. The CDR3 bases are TGTGCCAGCAGCTTAGGGAGCGGGGGGGCGACAGATACGCAGTATTTT.

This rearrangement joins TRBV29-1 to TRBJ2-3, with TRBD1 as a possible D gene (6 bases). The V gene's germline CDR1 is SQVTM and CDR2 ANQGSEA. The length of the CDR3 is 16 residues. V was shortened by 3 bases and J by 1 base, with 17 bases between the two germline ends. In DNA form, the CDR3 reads TGCAGCGTTGATCGCCCCAGGGGAAGGGGCACAGATACGCAGTATTTT. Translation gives CSVDRPRGRGTDTQYF.

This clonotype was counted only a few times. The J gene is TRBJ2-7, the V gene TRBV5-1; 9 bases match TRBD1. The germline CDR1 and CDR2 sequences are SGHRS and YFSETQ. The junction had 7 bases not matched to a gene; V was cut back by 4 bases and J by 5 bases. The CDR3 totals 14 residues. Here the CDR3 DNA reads TGCGCCAGCAGCCTTGGGACAGGGATCAACGAGCAGTACTTC. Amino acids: CASSLGTGINEQYF.

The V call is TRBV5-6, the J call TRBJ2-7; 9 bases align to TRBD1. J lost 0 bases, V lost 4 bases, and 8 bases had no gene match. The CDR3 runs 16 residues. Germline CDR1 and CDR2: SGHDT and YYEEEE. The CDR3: CASSLEQGARSYEQYF. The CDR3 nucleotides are TGTGCCAGCAGCCTGGAACAGGGGGCGCGCTCCTACGAGCAGTACTTC.

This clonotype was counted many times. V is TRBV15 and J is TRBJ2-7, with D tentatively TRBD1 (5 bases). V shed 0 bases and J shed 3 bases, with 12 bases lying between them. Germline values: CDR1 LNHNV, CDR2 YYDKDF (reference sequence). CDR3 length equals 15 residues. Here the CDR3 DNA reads TGTGCCACCAGCAGAGATCTCGGCAGGGTCTACGAGCAGTACTTC. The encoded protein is CATSRDLGRVYEQYF.

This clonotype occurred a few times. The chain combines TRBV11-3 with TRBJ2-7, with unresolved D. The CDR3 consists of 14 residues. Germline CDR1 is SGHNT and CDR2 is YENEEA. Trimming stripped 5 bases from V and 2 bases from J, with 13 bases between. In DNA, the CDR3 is TGTGCCAGCAGCCCCCCAAGGACGGCCTACGAGCAGTACTTC. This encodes CASSPPRTAYEQYF.

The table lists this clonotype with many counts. CDR3 DNA sequence: TGTGCCAGCAGAAAGGCGGACACAGGCAATGAGCAGTTCTTC. It is translated as CASRKADTGNEQFF. The chain couples TRBV2 to TRBJ2-1, with D possibly being TRBD1 (5 bases). Germline CDR1 SNHLY, CDR2 FYNNEI. V was trimmed by 6 bases and J by 6 bases, leaving 15 bases between them. The CDR3 spans 14 residues.

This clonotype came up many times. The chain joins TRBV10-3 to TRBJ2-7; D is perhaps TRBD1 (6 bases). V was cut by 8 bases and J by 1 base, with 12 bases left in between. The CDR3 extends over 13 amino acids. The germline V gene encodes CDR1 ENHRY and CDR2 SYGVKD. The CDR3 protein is CAIGAQGSYEQYF. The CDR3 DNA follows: TGTGCCATCGGAGCACAGGGATCCTACGAGCAGTACTTC.

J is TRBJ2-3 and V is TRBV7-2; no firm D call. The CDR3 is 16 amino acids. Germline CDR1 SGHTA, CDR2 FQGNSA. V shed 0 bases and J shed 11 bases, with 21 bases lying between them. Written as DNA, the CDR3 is TGTGCCAGCAGCTTAGCATCTGGGTTCCCCACAGATGTGCAGTATTTT. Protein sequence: CASSLASGFPTDVQYF.

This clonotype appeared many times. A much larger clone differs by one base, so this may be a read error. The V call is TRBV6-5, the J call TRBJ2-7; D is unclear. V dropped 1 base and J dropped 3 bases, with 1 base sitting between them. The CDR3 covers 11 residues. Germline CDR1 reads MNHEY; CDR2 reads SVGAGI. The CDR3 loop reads CASSYFYEQYF. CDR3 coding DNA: TGTGCCAGCAGTTACTTCTACGAGCAGTACTTC.

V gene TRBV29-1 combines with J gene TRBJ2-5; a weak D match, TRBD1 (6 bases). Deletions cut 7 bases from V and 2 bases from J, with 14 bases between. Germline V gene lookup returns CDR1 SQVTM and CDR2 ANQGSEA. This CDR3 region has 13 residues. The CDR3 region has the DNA TGCAGCGCGGGAAAGACAGGACAAGAGACCCAGTACTTC. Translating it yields CSAGKTGQETQYF.

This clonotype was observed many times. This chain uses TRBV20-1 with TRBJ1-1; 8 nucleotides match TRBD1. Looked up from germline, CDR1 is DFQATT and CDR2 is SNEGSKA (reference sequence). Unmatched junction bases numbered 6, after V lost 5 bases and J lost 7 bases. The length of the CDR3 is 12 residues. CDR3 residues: CSAQTGADEAFF. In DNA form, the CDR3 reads TGCAGTGCTCAGACAGGGGCGGATGAAGCTTTCTTT.

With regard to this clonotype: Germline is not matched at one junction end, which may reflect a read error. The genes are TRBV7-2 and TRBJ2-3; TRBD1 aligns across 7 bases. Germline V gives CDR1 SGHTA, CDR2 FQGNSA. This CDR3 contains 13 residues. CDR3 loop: CASSARGTATQYF. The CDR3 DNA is TGTGCCAGCAGCGCCCGAGGGACAGCTACGCAGTATTTT.

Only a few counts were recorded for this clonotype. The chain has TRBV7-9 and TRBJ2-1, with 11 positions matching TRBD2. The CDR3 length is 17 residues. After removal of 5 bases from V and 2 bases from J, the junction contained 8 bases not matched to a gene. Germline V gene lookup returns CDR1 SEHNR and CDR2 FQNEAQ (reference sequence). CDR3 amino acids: CASSPIGLAGPYNEQFF. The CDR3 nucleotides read TGTGCCAGCAGCCCAATAGGACTAGCGGGTCCCTACAATGAGCAGTTCTTC.

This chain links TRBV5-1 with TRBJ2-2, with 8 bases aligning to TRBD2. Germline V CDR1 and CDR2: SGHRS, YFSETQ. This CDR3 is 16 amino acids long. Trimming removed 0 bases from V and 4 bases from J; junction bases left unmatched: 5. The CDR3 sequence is CASSLERGRSTGELFF. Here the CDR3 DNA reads TGCGCCAGCAGCTTGGAGCGGGGGCGGAGCACCGGGGAGCTGTTTTTT. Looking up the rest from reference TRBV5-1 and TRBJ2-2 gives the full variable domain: KAGVTQTPRYLIKTRGQQVTLSCSPISGHRSVSWYQQTPGQGLQFLFEYFSETQRNKGNFPGRFSGRQFSNSRSEMNVSTLELGDSALYLCASSLERGRSTGELFFGEGSRLTVL.

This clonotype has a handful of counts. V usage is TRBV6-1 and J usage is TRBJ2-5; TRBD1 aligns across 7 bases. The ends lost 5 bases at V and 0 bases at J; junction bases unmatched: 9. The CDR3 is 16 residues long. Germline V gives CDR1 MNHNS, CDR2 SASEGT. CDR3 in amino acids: CASSLGTVLYQETQYF. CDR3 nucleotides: TGTGCCAGCAGTCTCGGGACAGTCCTTTACCAAGAGACCCAGTACTTC.

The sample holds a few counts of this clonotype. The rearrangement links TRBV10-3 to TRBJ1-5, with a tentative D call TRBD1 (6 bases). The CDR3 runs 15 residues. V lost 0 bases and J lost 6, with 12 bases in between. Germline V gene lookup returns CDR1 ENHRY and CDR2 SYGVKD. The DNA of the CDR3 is TGTGCCATCAGTGAGTCAGGGGGGGAGGGTCAGCCCCAGCATTTT. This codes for CAISESGGEGQPQHF.

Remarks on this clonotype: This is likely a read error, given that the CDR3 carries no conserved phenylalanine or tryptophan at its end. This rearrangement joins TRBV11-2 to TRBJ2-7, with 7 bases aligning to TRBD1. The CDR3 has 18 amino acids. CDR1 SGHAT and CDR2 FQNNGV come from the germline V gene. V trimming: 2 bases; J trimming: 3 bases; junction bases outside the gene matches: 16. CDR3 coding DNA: TGTGCCAGCAGCTTACGGGACAGAACACTTTCCTTGATCTACGAGCAGTACTCC. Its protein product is CASSLRDRTLSLIYEQYS.

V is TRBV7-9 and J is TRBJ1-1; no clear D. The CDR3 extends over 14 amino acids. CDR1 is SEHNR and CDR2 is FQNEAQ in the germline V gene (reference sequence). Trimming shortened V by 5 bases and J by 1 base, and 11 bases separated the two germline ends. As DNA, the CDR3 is TGTGCCAGCAGCCCCCGAACACAGAACACTGAAGCTTTCTTT. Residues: CASSPRTQNTEAFF.

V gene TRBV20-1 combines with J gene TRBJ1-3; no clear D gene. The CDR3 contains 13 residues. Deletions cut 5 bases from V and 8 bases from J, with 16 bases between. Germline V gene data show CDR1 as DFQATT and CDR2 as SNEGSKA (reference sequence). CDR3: CSAAAYGWDTIYF. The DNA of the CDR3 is TGCAGTGCTGCGGCCTATGGTTGGGACACCATATATTTT.

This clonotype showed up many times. The CDR3 sequence is CASSSIGTDEAFF. The CDR3 DNA is TGCGCCAGCAGCTCAATCGGGACGGATGAAGCTTTCTTT. The chain uses TRBV5-1 and TRBJ1-1, with D perhaps matching TRBD1 (5 bases). Germline V gene sequence: CDR1 SGHRS, CDR2 YFSETQ. This CDR3 contains 13 residues. Trimming took off 3 bases at V and 7 bases at J, with 13 bases between the two ends. Complete variable domain (other parts from reference TRBV5-1 and TRBJ1-1): KAGVTQTPRYLIKTRGQQVTLSCSPISGHRSVSWYQQTPGQGLQFLFEYFSETQRNKGNFPGRFSGRQFSNSRSEMNVSTLELGDSALYLCASSSIGTDEAFFGQGTRLTVV.